The 8 T cell receptor beta chains below come from one sample, sequenced in a study of OX40 agonist ivuxolimab in advanced cancers. Library preparation was by the immunoSEQ multiplex PCR assay. TCRdb holds this immuneACCESS table with in-frame rearrangements only. Some clones are missing; in checked studies, unresolved V genes explain under half, and the rest has no known cause. The sample table shows approximately 68,000 clones, and 88% are seen once. The ten largest make up 0.85% to 1% of the sample. The sequenced sample was CD4+ or CD8+ T cells sorted from blood, obtained in a trial of the OX40 agonist ivuxolimab. The receptor source for this set is an adult with an advanced solid tumor such as melanoma, head and neck, liver or kidney cancer.

V is TRBV7-8 and J is TRBJ1-6; D possibly corresponds to TRBD1 (5 bases). The CDR3 is 16 residues long. Trimming removed 4 bases at V and 9 bases at J, with 19 bases between. Germline CDR1 and CDR2: SGHVS and FQNEAQ. Here the CDR3 DNA reads TGTGCCAGCAGCTGGGGACGGACGGCGGTCGGTTCACCCCTCCACTTT. Amino acids: CASSWGRTAVGSPLHF.

For the CDR3, the DNA is TGTGCCAGCAGTCCTTGGACAGGGGGGTATGAAAAACTGTTTTTT. It encodes CASSPWTGGYEKLFF. This sequence joins TRBV5-6 and TRBJ1-4; 10 nucleotides agree with TRBD1. Per the germline V gene, CDR1 is SGHDT and CDR2 is YYEEEE. The CDR3 is 15 residues long. J gave up 6 bases and V 5 bases, and 7 bases lay outside the gene matches.

This clone occurred once. The chain recombines TRBV7-8 with TRBJ1-2; TRBD1 matches at 7 bases. The CDR3 sequence is 13 residues long. The J segment lost 5 bases and the V segment lost 5 bases, leaving 5 bases of the junction unmatched. CDR1 and CDR2 (germline): SGHVS, FQNEAQ. The CDR3 DNA reads as TGTGCCAGCAGCCGGGACAGTGAATATGGCTACACCTTC. This gives the protein CASSRDSEYGYTF.

J is TRBJ1-1 and V is TRBV7-2; 7 bases are a match to TRBD1. V lost 6 bases to trimming and J lost 11 bases; unmatched junction nucleotides: 18. CDR3 length: 15 residues. Per the germline V gene, CDR1 is SGHTA and CDR2 is FQGNSA. The CDR3, as DNA: TGTGCCAGCAGTTTTGCAACGACAGGGTGGCTAGCGGCTTTCTTT. The encoded protein is CASSFATTGWLAAFF.

The rearrangement joins TRBV7-8 to TRBJ1-2, with unresolved D. Germline V CDR1 and CDR2: SGHVS, FQNEAQ. The CDR3 runs 12 residues. Trimming pared 0 bases from V and 6 bases from J, leaving 5 bases between. The CDR3, as DNA: TGTGCCAGCAGCTTAGCTGGGGATGGCTACACCTTC. It encodes CASSLAGDGYTF. Looking up the rest from reference TRBV7-8 and TRBJ1-2 gives the full variable domain: GAGVSQSPRYKVAKRGQDVALRCDPISGHVSLFWYQQALGQGPEFLTYFQNEAQLDKSGLPSDRFFAERPEGSVSTLKIQRTQQEDSAVYLCASSLAGDGYTFGSGTRLTVV.

The V gene is TRBV28, the J gene TRBJ1-5, with TRBD1 matching 10 bases. CDR1 and CDR2 from the germline V gene are MDHEN and SYDVKM. CDR3 length equals 16 residues. The trim removed 4 bases at V and 4 bases at J, leaving 7 bases unmatched. For the CDR3, the DNA is TGTGCCAGCAGTTCCGGGACAGGGGTCGAGAATCAGCCCCAGCATTTT. The encoded protein is CASSSGTGVENQPQHF.

Note on this clone: At the DNA level, this CDR3 is encoded by other sequences in the same sample as well. V usage is TRBV5-1 and J usage is TRBJ2-3, with 10 nucleotides matching TRBD1. Per germline, CDR1 SGHRS and CDR2 YFSETQ. The CDR3 length is 13 residues. With V trimmed by 5 bases and J by 4 bases, 1 base remained unmatched. The CDR3 DNA reads TGCGCCAGCAGAGGACAGGGGGCAGATACGCAGTATTTT. It encodes CASRGQGADTQYF. The complete variable domain, with remaining parts taken from reference TRBV5-1 and TRBJ2-3, reads KAGVTQTPRYLIKTRGQQVTLSCSPISGHRSVSWYQQTPGQGLQFLFEYFSETQRNKGNFPGRFSGRQFSNSRSEMNVSTLELGDSALYLCASRGQGADTQYFGPGTRLTVL.

The V call is TRBV6-5, the J call TRBJ2-2; 9 bases fit TRBD1. The length of the CDR3 is 16 residues. Germline V lookup: CDR1 MNHEY, CDR2 SVGAGI. V shed 2 bases and J 4 bases; nucleotides not matched to a gene: 5. The CDR3 DNA reads as TGTGCCAGCAGTTACGCGTACAGGGGGCTCACCGGGGAGCTGTTTTTT. Its translation: CASSYAYRGLTGELFF.